The 31 T cell receptor beta chains below all came from one sample that was sequenced in a study of T cell repertoires in cytomegalovirus infection. One entry per CDR3 protein results from TCRdb running MiXCR on the reads. The sample lists around 330,000 distinct CDR3 sequences; roughly a sixth were seen once. What was sequenced was PBMCs. The receptors were sampled from a human donor in good health (CMV status not recorded). Some clones in this sample may be carry-over from other donors' samples.

This clonotype was seen repeatedly, ten times or more. The CDR3 DNA is TGTGCCAGCAGCCACGCCCCGGACGGGGGCGGAACAGATACGCAGTATTTT. Its translation: CASSHAPDGGGTDTQYF. The chain carries TRBV4-2 and TRBJ2-3, with D perhaps being TRBD1 or TRBD2 (6 bases each). The ends were cut back, 3 bases at V and 3 bases at J, with 19 bases in the middle. Germline V lookup: CDR1 LGHNA, CDR2 YNFKEQ. The length of the CDR3 is 17 residues.

This clonotype was recorded a few times. This chain links TRBV11-2 with TRBJ2-3; the D gene is possibly TRBD2 (7 bases). V lost 0 bases, J lost 5 bases, and 15 bases lay in between. The germline CDR1 and CDR2 sequences are SGHAT and FQNNGV. CDR3 length equals 16 residues. CDR3 sequence reads: CASSLDVAGALDTQYF. CDR3 DNA sequence: TGTGCCAGCAGCTTAGATGTGGCGGGGGCCCTAGATACGCAGTATTTT.

The chain combines TRBV20-1 with TRBJ1-2; no reliable D call. From germline, CDR1 is DFQATT and CDR2 SNEGSKA (reference sequence). V dropped 5 bases and J dropped 0 bases, with 7 bases sitting between them. This CDR3 has 12 amino acids. The CDR3, as DNA: TGCAGTGCTCGGAACCCTAACTATGGCTACACCTTC. Its translation: CSARNPNYGYTF.

This clonotype showed up just a few times. The chain uses TRBV29-1 and TRBJ2-5; no clear D gene. The CDR3 contains 12 residues. CDR1 is SQVTM and CDR2 is ANQGSEA in the germline V gene. Trimming shortened V by 8 bases and J by 2 bases, and 12 bases separated the two germline ends. CDR3 sequence reads: CSSRALQETQYF. CDR3 nucleotides: TGCAGCTCTCGGGCCCTACAAGAGACCCAGTACTTC.

This chain uses TRBV10-3 with TRBJ1-4; 8 bases are shared with TRBD1. Germline V gives CDR1 ENHRY, CDR2 SYGVKD. The junction had 4 bases not matched to a gene; V was cut back by 4 bases and J by 6 bases. CDR3 length equals 14 residues. This CDR3 is CAISVKQGDEKLFF. For the CDR3, the DNA is TGTGCCATCAGTGTCAAACAGGGGGATGAAAAACTGTTTTTT.

The chain links TRBV6-2 or TRBV6-3 to TRBJ2-7, with D perhaps TRBD2 (5 bases). This CDR3 is 14 amino acids long. The V end was cut by 2 bases, the J end by 3 bases, with 11 bases between. Germline CDR1 MNHEY, CDR2 SVGEGT. CDR3 sequence reads: CASSYEFRGYEQYF. The CDR3 DNA follows: TGTGCCAGCAGTTACGAGTTTCGGGGCTACGAGCAGTACTTC.

V gene TRBV4-2 combines with J gene TRBJ2-3, with D perhaps TRBD2 (7 bases). V was trimmed by 0 bases and J by 7 bases, leaving 14 bases between them. Germline CDR1 is LGHNA and CDR2 is YNFKEQ. The CDR3 totals 15 residues. This chain's CDR3 is CASSQDGRGGYTQYF. The CDR3 DNA reads TGTGCCAGCAGCCAAGACGGTAGGGGGGGATATACGCAGTATTTT.

The chain carries TRBV29-1 and TRBJ2-7; 8 nucleotides match TRBD1. Germline V gene data show CDR1 as SQVTM and CDR2 as ANQGSEA. This CDR3 is built from 14 residues. J gave up 2 bases and V 7 bases, and 10 bases lay outside the gene matches. The CDR3 DNA is TGCAGCGCCCTCGGCACGGACAGGGCCTACGAGCAGTACTTC. Amino acid sequence: CSALGTDRAYEQYF.

V usage is TRBV7-6 and J usage is TRBJ1-1; D might be TRBD1 (5 bases). CDR3 length: 13 residues. CDR1 SGHVS and CDR2 FNYEAQ come from the germline V gene. Trimming removed 5 bases at V and 8 bases at J, with 15 bases between. CDR3 nucleotide sequence: TGTGCCAGCAGCGAGAGATCGACAGCCGAAGCTTTCTTT. Translated: CASSERSTAEAFF.

This clonotype has only a few counts. The rearrangement uses TRBV11-2 and TRBJ1-1; D is unresolved. This CDR3 has 13 residues. Deletions cut 4 bases from V and 1 base from J, with 7 bases between. Germline V gives CDR1 SGHAT, CDR2 FQNNGV. The CDR3 DNA sequence: TGTGCCAGCAGCTACGACCCGAACACTGAAGCTTTCTTT. It encodes CASSYDPNTEAFF. Together with reference TRBV11-2 and TRBJ1-1, the CDR3 gives the full variable domain: EAGVAQSPRYKIIEKRQSVAFWCNPISGHATLYWYQQILGQGPKLLIQFQNNGVVDDSQLPKDRFSAERLKGVDSTLKIQPAKLEDSAVYLCASSYDPNTEAFFGQGTRLTVV.

Only a few counts were recorded for this clonotype. The chain employs TRBV4-1 and TRBJ1-1; D is perhaps TRBD1 (5 bases). In germline, CDR1 is MGHRA, CDR2 YSYEKL. This CDR3 has 15 residues. V lost 0 bases, J lost 10 bases, and 18 bases lay in between. The CDR3 DNA sequence: TGCGCCAGCAGCCAAGAAACCGGCAGGGCGATGGGAGCTTTCTTT. It yields the protein CASSQETGRAMGAFF.

This chain links TRBV20-1 with TRBJ2-3, with D perhaps matching TRBD2 (5 bases). This CDR3 is built from 13 residues. V was trimmed by 5 bases and J by 1 base, leaving 10 bases between them. Germline V gene data show CDR1 as DFQATT and CDR2 as SNEGSKA (reference sequence). The CDR3 bases are TGCAGTGCTCCCCCAGCGGGCACAGATACGCAGTATTTT. Translation gives CSAPPAGTDTQYF.

This clonotype has at least ten counts. This rearrangement joins TRBV11-2 to TRBJ2-2, with D perhaps given as TRBD1 or TRBD2 (5 bases each). The CDR3 loop spans 16 amino acids. The germline V gene encodes CDR1 SGHAT and CDR2 FQNNGV. V was shortened by 5 bases and J by 6 bases, with 19 bases between the two germline ends. This chain's CDR3 is CASSLVMGPGPGELFF. The CDR3 DNA sequence: TGTGCCAGCAGCCTTGTGATGGGCCCGGGACCCGGGGAGCTGTTTTTT. The whole variable domain, remainder taken from reference TRBV11-2 and TRBJ2-2, is EAGVAQSPRYKIIEKRQSVAFWCNPISGHATLYWYQQILGQGPKLLIQFQNNGVVDDSQLPKDRFSAERLKGVDSTLKIQPAKLEDSAVYLCASSLVMGPGPGELFFGEGSRLTVL.

This sequence joins TRBV27 and TRBJ2-2; 11 positions agree with TRBD1. CDR3 length equals 16 residues. V shed 3 bases, J shed 6 bases, and the junction held 6 bases outside the gene matches. CDR1 and CDR2 from the germline V gene are MNHEY and SMNVEV (reference sequence). This chain's CDR3 is CASSLGDRGYSGELFF. CDR3 nucleotides: TGTGCCAGCAGTTTGGGGGACAGGGGGTACTCCGGGGAGCTGTTTTTT.

This clonotype was seen a handful of times. The CDR3 DNA is TGCGCCAGCAGCTTGGCACCCAATAGCAATCAGCCCCAGCATTTT. Protein product: CASSLAPNSNQPQHF. The chain has TRBV5-1 and TRBJ1-5; no reliable D call. The V and J ends lost 0 bases and 0 bases respectively, with 7 bases between them. This CDR3 comprises 15 residues. CDR1 and CDR2 (germline): SGHRS, YFSETQ.

This clonotype was seen repeatedly, ten times or more. The V and J genes are TRBV12-3 or TRBV12-4 and TRBJ1-6; D gene uncertain. V lost 3 bases to trimming and J lost 10 bases, with 10 bases between them. This CDR3 has 13 residues. The CDR3 bases are TGTGCCAGCAGTTTGGTGGAAAGGTCACCCCTCCACTTT. Encoded protein: CASSLVERSPLHF.

The CDR3 loop reads CASSHQSGGIPYEQYF. The CDR3 DNA follows: TGTGCCAGCAGCCACCAATCGGGGGGGATACCCTACGAGCAGTACTTC. The chain uses TRBV7-2 and TRBJ2-7, with TRBD2 identical over 8 bases. Germline V gene data show CDR1 as SGHTA and CDR2 as FQGNSA. V lost 5 bases and J lost 2; bases outside the gene matches: 11. The CDR3 is 16 residues long.

This clonotype was seen a handful of times. The chain combines TRBV5-4 with TRBJ1-1; perhaps TRBD1 as D (6 bases). Germline CDR1 is SGHNT and CDR2 is YYREEE (reference sequence). Trimming pared 0 bases from V and 4 bases from J, leaving 13 bases between. This CDR3 contains 15 residues. CDR3 nucleotides: TGTGCCAGCAGCTTGGTAGGGGTACAGGGCACTGAAGCTTTCTTT. Protein product: CASSLVGVQGTEAFF.

This clonotype was seen at least ten times. The chain couples TRBV7-2 to TRBJ2-5, with TRBD1 as a possible D gene (6 bases). Per germline, CDR1 SGHTA and CDR2 FQGNSA. Trimming left V 3 bases short and J 1 base short, with 9 bases between. This CDR3 has 14 amino acids. The CDR3 loop reads CASSFTGLQETQYF. CDR3 sequence (DNA): TGTGCCAGCAGCTTCACAGGGCTCCAAGAGACCCAGTACTTC.

This clonotype was picked up a small number of times. The V call is TRBV3-1, the J call TRBJ1-2; 9 bases line up with TRBD1. The CDR3 runs to 15 residues. Germline V CDR1 and CDR2: LGHDT, YNNKEL (reference sequence). Trimming took 0 bases from V and 8 from J; bases not matched to a gene: 7. The CDR3 region has the DNA TGTGCCAGCAGCCAAGAGTGGGGACAGGGAGCCGGCTACACCTTC. Its protein product is CASSQEWGQGAGYTF.

The count of this clonotype is one. This may arise from a read error, as a much more abundant clone is one base away. The chain employs TRBV5-1 and TRBJ1-1, with no clear D. The V end was cut by 0 bases, the J end by 6 bases, with 9 bases between. CDR1 SGHRS and CDR2 YFSETQ come from the germline V gene. The CDR3 spans 13 residues. CDR3 region: CASSLEPGAEAFF. CDR3 in DNA: TGCGCCAGCAGCTTGGAACCTGGTGCTGAAGCTTTCTTT.

This clonotype showed up many times. The V and J genes are TRBV7-8 and TRBJ2-2, with a possible D match to TRBD1 (6 bases). There are 15 residues in the CDR3. Germline V gene sequence: CDR1 SGHVS, CDR2 FQNEAQ. Trimming pared 1 base from V and 8 bases from J, leaving 14 bases between. The CDR3 protein is CASSLGYQGSGELFF. The CDR3 DNA follows: TGTGCCAGCAGCTTAGGTTATCAGGGGTCGGGGGAGCTGTTTTTT.

This clonotype was counted between two and nine times. The chain is built from TRBV6-1 and TRBJ2-1, with D maybe TRBD2 (6 bases). From germline, CDR1 is MNHNS and CDR2 SASEGT. CDR3 length: 17 amino acids. The V gene lost 2 bases and the J gene lost 10 bases, with 24 bases spanning the gap. The CDR3 DNA reads TGTGCCAGCAGTGAACCTCATCTTCGGGGAGGTTCAGGGGAGCAGTTCTTC. The encoded protein is CASSEPHLRGGSGEQFF.

This clonotype has only a few counts. The chain links TRBV6-1 to TRBJ2-1; TRBD2 is a possible D gene (5 bases). The V end was cut by 8 bases, the J end by 6 bases, with 8 bases between. This CDR3 spans 11 amino acids. Per germline, CDR1 MNHNS and CDR2 SASEGT. CDR3 amino acids: CASRAGNEQFF. CDR3 DNA sequence: TGTGCCAGCCGTGCGGGCAATGAGCAGTTCTTC.

The chain has TRBV7-2 and TRBJ2-7; 11 nucleotides match TRBD2. Trimming cost V 1 base and J 0 bases; bases outside gene matches: 5. The V gene's germline CDR1 is SGHTA and CDR2 FQGNSA. The length of the CDR3 is 17 residues. The CDR3 coding sequence is TGTGCCAGCAGCTTAGTTAGCGGGGGGGATACCTCCTACGAGCAGTACTTC. Translated: CASSLVSGGDTSYEQYF.

The genes are TRBV28 and TRBJ2-7; D remains unclear. The CDR3 consists of 14 residues. Germline loops: CDR1 MDHEN, CDR2 SYDVKM. V gave up 6 bases and J gave up 3 bases, with 15 bases separating them. The DNA for the CDR3 is TGTGCCAGCAGAAATTCCGACGCGAACTACGAGCAGTACTTC. This gives the protein CASRNSDANYEQYF.

This clonotype has at least ten counts. V gene TRBV7-2 combines with J gene TRBJ1-2; 9 bases map to TRBD1. J lost 8 bases, V lost 5 bases, and 9 bases had no gene match. Germline CDR1 is SGHTA and CDR2 is FQGNSA. The CDR3 extends over 14 amino acids. The DNA of the CDR3 is TGTGCCAGCAGCCGAGGGGACAGGGTGAGCGGCTACACCTTC. This sequence encodes CASSRGDRVSGYTF.

This chain uses TRBV18 with TRBJ1-5; possible D gene TRBD1, 5 bases. The CDR3 loop spans 14 amino acids. V was cut by 2 bases and J by 1 base, with 6 bases left in between. Germline-derived CDR1 and CDR2 are KGHSH and LQKENI. For the CDR3, the DNA is TGTGCCAGCTCACCAGAGGGGAGCAATCAGCCCCAGCATTTT. Translated: CASSPEGSNQPQHF.

This clonotype has a handful of counts. V is TRBV20-1 and J is TRBJ1-5; D remains ambiguous. Per the germline V gene, CDR1 is DFQATT and CDR2 is SNEGSKA (reference sequence). CDR3 length: 15 amino acids. The V end was cut by 3 bases, the J end by 6 bases, with 18 bases between. CDR3 sequence (DNA): TGCAGTGCTAGCCCCTCAAACCCGGGCGGTCAGCCCCAGCATTTT. Protein sequence: CSASPSNPGGQPQHF.

The gene calls are TRBV4-1 and TRBJ2-5; the match to TRBD2 covers 9 bases. The trim removed 1 base at V and 4 bases at J, leaving 16 bases unmatched. The CDR3 sequence is 19 residues long. CDR1 and CDR2 from the germline V gene are MGHRA and YSYEKL. The CDR3, as DNA: TGCGCCAGCAGCCAAGTCAGTAGAGCGGGGGGCGCGACCAGAGAGACCCAGTACTTC. Encoded protein: CASSQVSRAGGATRETQYF.

Many counts were recorded for this clonotype. This chain uses TRBV28 with TRBJ2-5; TRBD1 agrees at 7 bases. CDR3 size: 16 residues. With 2 bases clipped from V and 0 bases from J, the junction kept 6 bases outside the gene matches. The germline V gene has CDR1 MDHEN and CDR2 SYDVKM. Written as DNA, the CDR3 is TGTGCCAGCAGTTTAAGGGACAGCGAGTACCAAGAGACCCAGTACTTC. Residues: CASSLRDSEYQETQYF.